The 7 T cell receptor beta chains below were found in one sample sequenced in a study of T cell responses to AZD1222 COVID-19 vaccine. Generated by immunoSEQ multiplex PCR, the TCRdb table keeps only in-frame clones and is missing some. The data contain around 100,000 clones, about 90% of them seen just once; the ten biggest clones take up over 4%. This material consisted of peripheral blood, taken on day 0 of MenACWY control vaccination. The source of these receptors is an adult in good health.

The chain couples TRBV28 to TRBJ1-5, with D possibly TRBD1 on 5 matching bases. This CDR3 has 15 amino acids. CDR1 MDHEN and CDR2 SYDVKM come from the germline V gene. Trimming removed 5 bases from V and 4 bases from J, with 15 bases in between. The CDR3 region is CASSVGGVPNQPQHF. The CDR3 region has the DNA TGTGCCAGCAGTGTCGGGGGGGTTCCAAATCAGCCCCAGCATTTT.

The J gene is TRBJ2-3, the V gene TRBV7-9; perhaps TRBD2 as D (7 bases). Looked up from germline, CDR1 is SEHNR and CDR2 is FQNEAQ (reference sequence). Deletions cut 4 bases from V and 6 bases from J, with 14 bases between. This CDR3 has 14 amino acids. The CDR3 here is CASSSGGGGDTQYF. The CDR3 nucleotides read TGTGCCAGCAGCTCAGGCGGGGGCGGCGATACGCAGTATTTT.

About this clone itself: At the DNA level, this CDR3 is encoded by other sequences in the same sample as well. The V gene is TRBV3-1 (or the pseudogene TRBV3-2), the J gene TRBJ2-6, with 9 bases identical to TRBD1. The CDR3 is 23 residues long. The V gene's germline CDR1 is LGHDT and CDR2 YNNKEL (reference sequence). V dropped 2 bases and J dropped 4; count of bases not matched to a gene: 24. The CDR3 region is CASSQRGPQPLQGAMVGANVLTF. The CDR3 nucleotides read TGTGCCAGCAGCCAAAGGGGCCCCCAGCCCCTACAGGGGGCAATGGTGGGGGCCAACGTCCTGACTTTC.

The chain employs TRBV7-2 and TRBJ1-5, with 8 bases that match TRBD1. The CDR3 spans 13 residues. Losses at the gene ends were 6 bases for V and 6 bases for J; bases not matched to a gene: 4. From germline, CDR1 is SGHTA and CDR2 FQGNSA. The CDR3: CASSPGGGQPQHF. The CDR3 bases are TGTGCCAGCAGTCCAGGGGGCGGTCAGCCCCAGCATTTT.

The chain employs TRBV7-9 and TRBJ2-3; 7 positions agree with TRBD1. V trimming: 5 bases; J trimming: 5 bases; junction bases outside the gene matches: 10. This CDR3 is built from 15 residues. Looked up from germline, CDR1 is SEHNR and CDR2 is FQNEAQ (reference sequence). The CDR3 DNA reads TGTGCCAGCAGCCCGAGACAGGGAGCGGTAGATACGCAGTATTTT. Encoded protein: CASSPRQGAVDTQYF.

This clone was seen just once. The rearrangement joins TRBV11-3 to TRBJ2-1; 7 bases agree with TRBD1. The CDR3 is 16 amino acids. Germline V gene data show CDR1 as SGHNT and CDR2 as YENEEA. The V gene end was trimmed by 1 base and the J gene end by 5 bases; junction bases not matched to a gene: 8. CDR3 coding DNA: TGTGCCAGCAGCTTAGGAACCGGGACAGATGACAATGAGCAGTTCTTC. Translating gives CASSLGTGTDDNEQFF.

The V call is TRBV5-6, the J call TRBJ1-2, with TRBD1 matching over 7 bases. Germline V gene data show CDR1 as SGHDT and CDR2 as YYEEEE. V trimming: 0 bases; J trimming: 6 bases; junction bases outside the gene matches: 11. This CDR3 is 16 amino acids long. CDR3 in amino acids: CASSLDRRPGGDGYTF. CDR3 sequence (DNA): TGTGCCAGCAGCTTGGACCGAAGGCCAGGGGGGGATGGCTACACCTTC. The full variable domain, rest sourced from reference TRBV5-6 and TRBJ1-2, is DAGVTQSPTHLIKTRGQQVTLRCSPKSGHDTVSWYQQALGQGPQFIFQYYEEEERQRGNFPDRFSGHQFPNYSSELNVNALLLGDSALYLCASSLDRRPGGDGYTFGSGTRLTVV.